The 31 T cell receptor beta chains below were found in one sample sequenced in a study of cytomegalovirus exposure and HLA in healthy donors. Sequenced by immunoSEQ multiplex PCR; TCRdb stores in-frame clones only, minus some. The sample yields some 140,000 clones, 84% seen once. The sample taken for sequencing was PBMCs. These receptors all come from a woman under 40 in good health and CMV-seronegative.

The rearrangement joins TRBV7-6 to TRBJ1-5; TRBD1 matches at 8 bases. This CDR3 has 20 amino acids. CDR1 is SGHVS, CDR2 FNYEAQ, per germline. The V segment lost 5 bases and the J segment 2 bases; nucleotides outside the gene matches: 20. The CDR3 DNA reads TGTGCCAGCAGCGACCGGACAGGGCCTGGCAATACTATGGGCAATCAGCCCCAGCATTTT. It yields the protein CASSDRTGPGNTMGNQPQHF.

The V call is TRBV7-8, the J call TRBJ2-1, with D possibly matching TRBD1 (5 bases). CDR1 and CDR2 from the germline V gene are SGHVS and FQNEAQ. V lost 4 bases to trimming and J lost 0 bases, with 16 bases between them. This CDR3 is built from 17 residues. Written as DNA, the CDR3 is TGTGCCAGCAGCTCAGACGACAGCCTAAACTCCTACAATGAGCAGTTCTTC. This codes for CASSSDDSLNSYNEQFF.

This chain uses TRBV4-3 with TRBJ1-5; D may be TRBD1 (6 bases). CDR3 length: 14 residues. Germline V gene data show CDR1 as LGHNA and CDR2 as YSLEER. The ends were cut back, 4 bases at V and 4 bases at J, with 11 bases in the middle. The CDR3 is CASSLRRGNQPQHF. The CDR3 bases are TGCGCCAGCAGCCTCCGAAGGGGGAATCAGCCCCAGCATTTT.

The CDR3 DNA reads as TGTGCCAGCAGCTCTTCGAACACTGAAGCTTTCTTT. Protein sequence: CASSSSNTEAFF. V and J are TRBV5-4 and TRBJ1-1; D remains ambiguous. V lost 3 bases and J 1 base, leaving 4 bases between the germline ends. In germline, CDR1 is SGHNT, CDR2 YYREEE (reference sequence). The CDR3 is made up of 12 amino acids.

The J gene is TRBJ1-4, the V gene TRBV7-9, with D possibly matching TRBD1 (5 bases). Germline CDR1 and CDR2: SEHNR and FQNEAQ (reference sequence). V was pared by 3 bases and J by 10 bases, with 12 bases between. This CDR3 comprises 13 residues. The CDR3 here is CASSFTVGGKLFF. The CDR3 bases are TGTGCCAGCAGCTTTACGGTGGGGGGAAAACTGTTTTTT.

The J gene is TRBJ2-1, the V gene TRBV29-1, with TRBD1 as a possible D gene (6 bases). This CDR3 has 14 amino acids. Trimming took 7 bases from V and 2 from J, leaving 15 bases between them. Germline-derived CDR1 and CDR2 are SQVTM and ANQGSEA. CDR3 loop: CSGMGRDTYNEQFF. The CDR3 DNA is TGCAGCGGGATGGGCCGGGACACCTACAATGAGCAGTTCTTC.

V usage is TRBV7-9 and J usage is TRBJ2-7, with D unresolved. Trimming took 1 base from V and 2 from J, leaving 18 bases between them. This CDR3 comprises 17 residues. The germline V gene has CDR1 SEHNR and CDR2 FQNEAQ (reference sequence). The CDR3 DNA sequence: TGTGCCAGCAGCTTAGACCCGTTGAGGTACCGAGCCTACGAGCAGTACTTC. It translates to CASSLDPLRYRAYEQYF.

The chain uses TRBV6-6 and TRBJ1-2; 7 positions agree with TRBD1. This CDR3 has 14 residues. The V gene end was trimmed by 0 bases and the J gene end by 8 bases; junction bases not matched to a gene: 6. Germline-derived CDR1 and CDR2 are MNHNY and SVGAGI (reference sequence). The CDR3 DNA is TGTGCCAGCAGTTACTCAACAGGGGATAGCGGCTACACCTTC. This codes for CASSYSTGDSGYTF.

This chain joins TRBV4-2 and TRBJ2-4; 9 bases are a match to TRBD1. The trim removed 4 bases at V and 5 bases at J, leaving 9 bases unmatched. This CDR3 comprises 16 residues. Germline lookup yields CDR1 LGHNA and CDR2 YNFKEQ. The CDR3 region is CASSLHDRGTQNIQYF. CDR3 bases: TGTGCCAGCAGCCTACACGACAGGGGGACCCAAAACATTCAGTACTTC.

The J gene is TRBJ2-2, the V gene TRBV6-5, with D possibly matching TRBD2 (6 bases). CDR1 and CDR2 (germline): MNHEY, SVGAGI. V lost 5 bases and J 4 bases, leaving 11 bases between the germline ends. This CDR3 has 14 residues. The CDR3 reads CASSAGQFTGELFF. The CDR3 nucleotides read TGTGCCAGCAGTGCGGGGCAGTTCACCGGGGAGCTGTTTTTT.

The chain has TRBV7-2 and TRBJ1-5, with unresolved D. CDR1 and CDR2 from the germline V gene are SGHTA and FQGNSA. The V and J ends lost 5 bases and 6 bases respectively, with 11 bases between them. The CDR3 runs to 13 residues. The CDR3 protein is CASSLSWSQPQHF. In DNA, the CDR3 is TGTGCCAGCAGCCTTAGCTGGAGTCAGCCCCAGCATTTT.

The chain employs TRBV5-4 and TRBJ2-2; D remains unclear. Germline V gene sequence: CDR1 SGHNT, CDR2 YYREEE (reference sequence). V shed 8 bases and J shed 5 bases, with 10 bases lying between them. CDR3 length equals 12 residues. The CDR3 DNA follows: TGTGCCAGTAGTCCTGTTACCGGGGAGCTGTTTTTT. Translating gives CASSPVTGELFF.

The chain has TRBV4-2 and TRBJ1-2; D is undetermined. CDR1 LGHNA and CDR2 YNFKEQ come from the germline V gene. The length of the CDR3 is 15 residues. Between the trimmed V and J ends, which lost 0 bases and 5 bases, there was a span of 13 bases. CDR3 in DNA: TGTGCCAGCAGCCAAGATTGGAGCAGCCTATATGGCTACACCTTC. Protein product: CASSQDWSSLYGYTF.

The chain employs TRBV5-6 and TRBJ1-2, with D possibly matching TRBD1 (6 bases). V shed 7 bases and J shed 3 bases, with 13 bases lying between them. The CDR3 totals 13 residues. Germline V gene lookup returns CDR1 SGHDT and CDR2 YYEEEE. The CDR3 here is CASGVRGDYGYTF. For the CDR3, the DNA is TGTGCCAGCGGCGTCAGGGGAGACTATGGCTACACCTTC.

This sequence joins TRBV5-1 and TRBJ2-2; 7 nucleotides line up with TRBD1. V lost 4 bases and J lost 6; bases outside the gene matches: 6. The CDR3 has 14 amino acids. The germline CDR1 and CDR2 sequences are SGHRS and YFSETQ. CDR3 sequence (DNA): TGCGCCAGCAGCCCGGACAGGCAAGCCGGGGAGCTGTTTTTT. This sequence encodes CASSPDRQAGELFF.

This chain uses TRBV30 with TRBJ2-7; D call uncertain. Trimming pared 3 bases from V and 3 bases from J, leaving 6 bases between. Germline V gene sequence: CDR1 GTSNPN, CDR2 SVGIG (reference sequence). This CDR3 spans 11 amino acids. CDR3 in DNA: TGTGCCTGGAGGCACAGCTACGAGCAGTACTTC. Translating it yields CAWRHSYEQYF. Drawing the rest from reference TRBV30 and TRBJ2-7, the complete variable domain is SQTIHQWPATLVQPVGSPLSLECTVEGTSNPNLYWYRQAAGRGLQLLFYSVGIGQISSEVPQNLSASRPQDRQFILSSKKLLLSDSGFYLCAWRHSYEQYFGPGTRLTVT.

This chain uses TRBV27 with TRBJ2-3; 7 bases line up with TRBD1. The junction had 7 bases not matched to a gene; V was cut back by 5 bases and J by 2 bases. From germline, CDR1 is MNHEY and CDR2 SMNVEV (reference sequence). This CDR3 has 15 residues. The CDR3 nucleotides read TGTGCCAGCAGTACGGGACAGACTTTCACAGATACGCAGTATTTT. Its protein product is CASSTGQTFTDTQYF.

The chain uses TRBV5-1 and TRBJ1-3; D may be TRBD1 (5 bases). V was shortened by 2 bases and J by 3 bases, with 18 bases between the two germline ends. The CDR3 contains 17 residues. Germline CDR1 reads SGHRS; CDR2 reads YFSETQ. The CDR3 bases are TGCGCCAGCAGCTTCCTCGGGGGGGGTTCCATTGGAAACACCATATATTTT. Its translation: CASSFLGGGSIGNTIYF.

In this sample, this clone turned up a few times. The J gene is TRBJ1-6, the V gene TRBV7-2; D is unresolved. Trimming cost V 8 bases and J 9 bases, with 14 bases left between them. Per germline, CDR1 SGHTA and CDR2 FQGNSA. The CDR3 has 13 amino acids. The CDR3 is CASRVGVLSPLHF. The CDR3 bases are TGTGCCAGCCGTGTCGGGGTCCTTTCACCCCTCCACTTT.

The V call is TRBV5-1, the J call TRBJ2-1; 12 bases match TRBD2. The germline CDR1 and CDR2 sequences are SGHRS and YFSETQ. The CDR3 loop spans 15 amino acids. J gave up 5 bases and V 4 bases, and 4 bases lay outside the gene matches. CDR3 sequence reads: CASSRGLAGNNEQFF. The CDR3 region has the DNA TGCGCCAGCAGCCGAGGACTAGCGGGGAACAATGAGCAGTTCTTC.

This chain connects TRBV6-5 to TRBJ2-2; unclear D gene. This CDR3 comprises 13 residues. Trimming removed 0 bases at V and 4 bases at J, with 3 bases between. Germline CDR1 is MNHEY and CDR2 is SVGAGI. CDR3 sequence (DNA): TGTGCCAGCAGTTACTCCTCCACCGGGGAGCTGTTTTTT. Protein sequence: CASSYSSTGELFF.

V gene TRBV4-1 combines with J gene TRBJ1-1, with D uncertain. The V end was cut by 3 bases, the J end by 0 bases, with 5 bases between. Germline V CDR1 and CDR2: MGHRA, YSYEKL. The CDR3 spans 13 residues. CDR3 sequence (DNA): TGCGCCAGCAGCCAGCAGGTGAACACTGAAGCTTTCTTT. It specifies CASSQQVNTEAFF.

This chain uses TRBV28 with TRBJ2-2, with a weak D call TRBD2 (5 bases). Germline CDR1 reads MDHEN; CDR2 reads SYDVKM. The CDR3 is 15 residues long. V lost 6 bases and J lost 5, with 16 bases in between. The CDR3 DNA follows: TGTGCCAGCAGCACCTCTAGCTTTCGTACCGGGGAGCTGTTTTTT. This codes for CASSTSSFRTGELFF.

In DNA, the CDR3 is TGTGCCAGCAGCCAAGATCAGAACACTGAAGCTTTCTTT. This codes for CASSQDQNTEAFF. V usage is TRBV14 and J usage is TRBJ1-1; D unresolved. Trimming took 0 bases from V and 1 from J, leaving 3 bases between them. CDR1 and CDR2 (germline): SGHDN, FVKESK. The length of the CDR3 is 13 residues.

The J gene is TRBJ2-1, the V gene TRBV29-1; 7 bases are a match to TRBD1. The CDR3 contains 11 residues. The germline V gene encodes CDR1 SQVTM and CDR2 ANQGSEA. V lost 7 bases and J lost 8; bases outside the gene matches: 5. The CDR3 loop is CSAATGDEQFF. CDR3 DNA sequence: TGCAGCGCGGCAACAGGGGATGAGCAGTTCTTC.

The chain employs TRBV27 and TRBJ2-5; 7 bases are shared with TRBD1. The CDR3 covers 15 residues. Germline lookup yields CDR1 MNHEY and CDR2 SMNVEV (reference sequence). The V and J ends lost 6 bases and 1 base, in that order; junction bases with no gene match: 8. CDR3 bases: TGTGCCAGCAGGGAATTAGGGGGCGTCCAAGAGACCCAGTACTTC. Translating it yields CASRELGGVQETQYF.

The rearrangement links TRBV5-4 to TRBJ2-3; TRBD2 matches at 11 bases. The CDR3 sequence is 16 residues long. Germline CDR1 and CDR2: SGHNT and YYREEE (reference sequence). The V gene end was trimmed by 4 bases and the J gene end by 4 bases; junction bases not matched to a gene: 8. CDR3 sequence: CASSALAGGGSDTQYF. CDR3 nucleotide sequence: TGTGCCAGCAGCGCGCTAGCGGGGGGTGGTTCAGATACGCAGTATTTT.

The chain uses TRBV5-1 and TRBJ1-4; TRBD1 aligns across 7 bases. The CDR3 is 17 residues long. Germline loops: CDR1 SGHRS, CDR2 YFSETQ. Trimming at V came to 6 bases and at J to 0 bases, leaving 11 bases not matched to a gene. CDR3 nucleotides: TGCGCCAGCAACCGGGGACAGCGGGTATCAACTAATGAAAAACTGTTTTTT. It is translated as CASNRGQRVSTNEKLFF.

The chain joins TRBV5-1 to TRBJ1-4, with TRBD1 matching 9 bases. This CDR3 spans 15 amino acids. Per the germline V gene, CDR1 is SGHRS and CDR2 is YFSETQ. Trimming at V came to 4 bases and at J to 3 bases, leaving 4 bases not matched to a gene. DNA for the CDR3: TGCGCCAGCAGCCTACAGGGGGCGTCTAATGAAAAACTGTTTTTT. It yields the protein CASSLQGASNEKLFF.

CDR3: CASSFGGTGLHEKLFF. DNA of the CDR3: TGTGCCAGCAGTTTTGGGGGGACAGGGTTGCACGAAAAACTGTTTTTT. The V gene is TRBV28, the J gene TRBJ1-4, with 9 nucleotides matching TRBD1. The ends lost 3 bases at V and 8 bases at J; junction bases unmatched: 10. CDR3 length: 16 residues. Germline V gene sequence: CDR1 MDHEN, CDR2 SYDVKM.

This chain links TRBV2 with TRBJ1-5, with D hard to call. This CDR3 spans 16 amino acids. Germline loops: CDR1 SNHLY, CDR2 FYNNEI. V lost 1 base to trimming and J lost 0 bases, with 10 bases between them. CDR3 in DNA: TGTGCCAGCAGTGAAGTCGTGACTTATAGCAATCAGCCCCAGCATTTT. Protein sequence: CASSEVVTYSNQPQHF.